This entry describes one T cell receptor (beta chain). These data belong to a study of T cell changes during pregnancy in multiple sclerosis. Libraries were prepared by immunoSEQ multiplex PCR; TCRdb keeps only in-frame clonotypes and omits some of them. The repertoire holds fewer than 50,000 clones, with roughly 94% as singletons. This clonotype originated in a female donor with multiple sclerosis, enrolled in a pregnancy study. The source material was CD4+ T cells from peripheral blood mononuclear cells, sampled in the third trimester of pregnancy.

This chain's CDR3 is CASSLGLAGVGGQYF. The CDR3 DNA sequence: TGTGCCAGCAGCTTAGGTCTAGCGGGAGTAGGGGGGCAGTATTTT. The chain couples TRBV7-2 to TRBJ2-3, with TRBD2 matching over 10 bases. The CDR3 is 15 amino acids. The V and J ends lost 1 base and 11 bases, in that order; junction bases with no gene match: 9. The germline gives CDR1 SGHTA, CDR2 FQGNSA.